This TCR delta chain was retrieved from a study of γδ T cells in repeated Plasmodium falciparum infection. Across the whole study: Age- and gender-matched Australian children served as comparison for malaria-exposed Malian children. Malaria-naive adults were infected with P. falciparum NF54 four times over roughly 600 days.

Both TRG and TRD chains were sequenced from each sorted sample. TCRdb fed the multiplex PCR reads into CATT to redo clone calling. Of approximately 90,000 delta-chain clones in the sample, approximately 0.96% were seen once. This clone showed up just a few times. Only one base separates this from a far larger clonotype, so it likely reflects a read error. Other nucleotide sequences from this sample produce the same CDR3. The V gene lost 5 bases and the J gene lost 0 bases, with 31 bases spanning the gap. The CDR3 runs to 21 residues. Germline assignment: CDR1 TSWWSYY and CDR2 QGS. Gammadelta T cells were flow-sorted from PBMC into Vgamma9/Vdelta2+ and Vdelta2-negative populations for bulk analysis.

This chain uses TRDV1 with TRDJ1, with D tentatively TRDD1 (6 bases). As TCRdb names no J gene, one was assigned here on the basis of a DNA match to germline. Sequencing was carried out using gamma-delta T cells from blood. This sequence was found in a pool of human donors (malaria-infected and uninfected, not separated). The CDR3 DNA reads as TGTGCTCTTGGGTCCCCTCCAGGGAAATACGGTTCCGGGGCCGACACCGATAAACTCATCTTT. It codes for CALGSPPGKYGSGADTDKLIF.